The source of this T cell receptor (beta chain) is a study of cytomegalovirus exposure and HLA in healthy donors. Amplification used 60 Vbeta primers and 13 Jbeta primers. Clones were sequenced by immunoSEQ multiplex PCR, and TCRdb holds only the in-frame ones, with some missing. The profile shows roughly 100,000 clones, about 80% of them singletons. Per germline, CDR1 SGDLS and CDR2 YYNGEE. This CDR3 is built from 17 residues. J gave up 0 bases and V 3 bases, and 6 bases lay outside the gene matches. The receptor comes from a man in his forties or fifties in good health and CMV-seropositive. The specimen was PBMCs. V usage is TRBV9 and J usage is TRBJ2-1, with 10 nucleotides matching TRBD2. The CDR3 coding sequence is TGTGCCAGCAGCGCGGGGACTAGCGCAAGCTCCTACAATGAGCAGTTCTTC. Amino acid sequence: CASSAGTSASSYNEQFF.